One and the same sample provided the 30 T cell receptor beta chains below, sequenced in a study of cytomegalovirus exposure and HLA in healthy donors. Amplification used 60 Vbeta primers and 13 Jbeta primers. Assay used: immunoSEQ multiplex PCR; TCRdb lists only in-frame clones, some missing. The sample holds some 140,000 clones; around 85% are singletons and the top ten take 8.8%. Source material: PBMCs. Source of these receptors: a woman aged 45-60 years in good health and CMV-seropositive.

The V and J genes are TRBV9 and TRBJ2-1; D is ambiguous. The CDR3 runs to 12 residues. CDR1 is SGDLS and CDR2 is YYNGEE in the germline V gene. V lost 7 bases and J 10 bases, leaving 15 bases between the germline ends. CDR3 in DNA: TGTGCCAGCTCTCCCCCGGGTCGGGAGCAGTTCTTC. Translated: CASSPPGREQFF. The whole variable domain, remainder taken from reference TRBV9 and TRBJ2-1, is DSGVTQTPKHLITATGQRVTLRCSPRSGDLSVYWYQQSLDQGLQFLIQYYNGEERAKGNILERFSAQQFPDLHSELNLSSLELGDSALYFCASSPPGREQFFGPGTRLTVL.

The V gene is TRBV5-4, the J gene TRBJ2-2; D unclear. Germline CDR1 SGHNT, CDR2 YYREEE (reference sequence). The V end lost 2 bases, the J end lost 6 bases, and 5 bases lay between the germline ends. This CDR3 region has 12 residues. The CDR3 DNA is TGTGCCAGCAGCTTCCCGGCCGGGGAGCTGTTTTTT. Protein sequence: CASSFPAGELFF.

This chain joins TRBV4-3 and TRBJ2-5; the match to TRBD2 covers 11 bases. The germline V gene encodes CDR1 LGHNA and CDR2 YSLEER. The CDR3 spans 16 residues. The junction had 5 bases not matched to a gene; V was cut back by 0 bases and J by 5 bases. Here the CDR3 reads CASSQDLASGRETQYF. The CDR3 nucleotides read TGCGCCAGCAGCCAAGATCTGGCTAGCGGGAGGGAGACCCAGTACTTC.

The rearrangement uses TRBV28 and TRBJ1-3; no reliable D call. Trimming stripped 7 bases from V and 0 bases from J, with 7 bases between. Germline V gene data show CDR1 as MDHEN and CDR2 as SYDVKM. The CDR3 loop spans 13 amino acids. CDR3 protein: CASISSSGNTIYF. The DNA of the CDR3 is TGTGCCAGCATTTCCAGCTCTGGAAACACCATATATTTT.

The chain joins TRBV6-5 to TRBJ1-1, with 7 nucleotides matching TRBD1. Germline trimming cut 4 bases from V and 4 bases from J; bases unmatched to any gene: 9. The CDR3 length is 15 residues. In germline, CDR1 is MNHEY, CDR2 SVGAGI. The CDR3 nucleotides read TGTGCCAGCAGTTCCCCCGGACAGGTGAGCACTGAAGCTTTCTTT. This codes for CASSSPGQVSTEAFF.

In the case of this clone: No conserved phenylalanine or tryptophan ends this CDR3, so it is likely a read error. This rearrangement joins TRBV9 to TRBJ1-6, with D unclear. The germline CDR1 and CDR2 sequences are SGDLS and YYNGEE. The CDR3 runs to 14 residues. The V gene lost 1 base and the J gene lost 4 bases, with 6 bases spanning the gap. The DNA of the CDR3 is TGTGCCAGCAGCGTATACAGTTATAATTCACCCCTCCACCTT. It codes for CASSVYSYNSPLHL.

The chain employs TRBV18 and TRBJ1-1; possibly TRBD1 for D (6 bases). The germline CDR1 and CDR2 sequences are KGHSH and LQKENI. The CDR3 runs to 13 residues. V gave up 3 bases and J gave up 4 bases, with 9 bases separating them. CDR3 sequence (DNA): TGTGCCAGCTCACCGGTAGGGGGCACTGAAGCTTTCTTT. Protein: CASSPVGGTEAFF.

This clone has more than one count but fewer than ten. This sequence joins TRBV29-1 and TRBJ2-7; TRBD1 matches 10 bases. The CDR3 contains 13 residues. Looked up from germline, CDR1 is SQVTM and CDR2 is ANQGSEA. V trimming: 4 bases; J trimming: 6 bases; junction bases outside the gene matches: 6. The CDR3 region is CSVVGTGVGEQYF. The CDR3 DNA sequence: TGCAGCGTTGTAGGGACAGGGGTGGGCGAGCAGTACTTC.

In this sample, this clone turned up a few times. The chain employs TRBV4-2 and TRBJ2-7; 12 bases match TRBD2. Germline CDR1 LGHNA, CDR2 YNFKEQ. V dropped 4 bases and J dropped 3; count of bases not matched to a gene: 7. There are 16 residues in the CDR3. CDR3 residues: CASSPGASGGVYEQYF. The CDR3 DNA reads TGTGCCAGCAGCCCTGGGGCTAGCGGGGGGGTCTACGAGCAGTACTTC.

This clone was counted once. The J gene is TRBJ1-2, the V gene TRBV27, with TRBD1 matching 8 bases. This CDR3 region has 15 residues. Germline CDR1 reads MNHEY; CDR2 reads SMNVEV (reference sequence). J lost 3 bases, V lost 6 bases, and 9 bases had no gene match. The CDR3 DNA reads TGTGCCAGCAGGATAACCCGGACAGGGTACTATGGCTACACCTTC. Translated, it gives CASRITRTGYYGYTF.

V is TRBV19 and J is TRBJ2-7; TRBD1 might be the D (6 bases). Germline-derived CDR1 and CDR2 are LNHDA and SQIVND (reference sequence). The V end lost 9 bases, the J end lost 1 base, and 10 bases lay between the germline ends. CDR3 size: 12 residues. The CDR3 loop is CASSGASYEQYF. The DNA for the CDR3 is TGTGCCAGCTCAGGGGCTTCCTACGAGCAGTACTTC.

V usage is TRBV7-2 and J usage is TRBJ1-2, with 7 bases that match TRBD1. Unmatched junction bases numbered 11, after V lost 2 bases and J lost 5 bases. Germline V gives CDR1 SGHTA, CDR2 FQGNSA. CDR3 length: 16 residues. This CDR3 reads CASSLPGQFLGYGYTF. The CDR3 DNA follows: TGTGCCAGCAGCTTACCGGGACAGTTTCTAGGATATGGCTACACCTTC.

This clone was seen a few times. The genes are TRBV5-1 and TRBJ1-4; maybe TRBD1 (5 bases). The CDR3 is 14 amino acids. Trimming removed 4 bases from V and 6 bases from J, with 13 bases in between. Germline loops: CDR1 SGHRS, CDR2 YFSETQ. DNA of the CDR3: TGCGCCAGCAGCCCGGGGGGACGGGATGAAAAACTGTTTTTT. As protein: CASSPGGRDEKLFF.

The CDR3 DNA follows: TGCGCCAGCAGCCAAGCCAGAGGACCCGGGACTAGCGCTTATGAGCAGTTCTTC. Translated: CASSQARGPGTSAYEQFF. The gene calls are TRBV4-3 and TRBJ2-1, with 10 bases that match TRBD2. Per germline, CDR1 LGHNA and CDR2 YSLEER. The CDR3 contains 18 residues. Losses at the gene ends were 1 base for V and 8 bases for J; bases not matched to a gene: 14.

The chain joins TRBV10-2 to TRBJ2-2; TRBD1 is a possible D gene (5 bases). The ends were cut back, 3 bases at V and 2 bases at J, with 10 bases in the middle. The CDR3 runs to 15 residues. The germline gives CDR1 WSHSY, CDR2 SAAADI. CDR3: CASSEAQGNTGELFF. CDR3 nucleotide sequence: TGCGCCAGCAGTGAAGCGCAGGGAAACACCGGGGAGCTGTTTTTT.

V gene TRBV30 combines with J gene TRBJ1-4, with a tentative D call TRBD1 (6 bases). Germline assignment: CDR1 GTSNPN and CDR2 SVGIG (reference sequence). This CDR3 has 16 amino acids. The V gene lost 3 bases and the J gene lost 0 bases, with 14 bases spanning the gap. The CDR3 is CAWSRGAPATNEKLFF. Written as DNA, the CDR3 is TGTGCCTGGAGCAGGGGCGCTCCGGCAACTAATGAAAAACTGTTTTTT.

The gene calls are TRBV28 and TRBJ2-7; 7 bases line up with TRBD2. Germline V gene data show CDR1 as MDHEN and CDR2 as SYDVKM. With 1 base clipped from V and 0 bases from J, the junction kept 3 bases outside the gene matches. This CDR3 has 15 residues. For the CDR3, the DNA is TGTGCCAGCAGTTTATCCGGGGGGAGCTCCTACGAGCAGTACTTC. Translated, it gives CASSLSGGSSYEQYF.

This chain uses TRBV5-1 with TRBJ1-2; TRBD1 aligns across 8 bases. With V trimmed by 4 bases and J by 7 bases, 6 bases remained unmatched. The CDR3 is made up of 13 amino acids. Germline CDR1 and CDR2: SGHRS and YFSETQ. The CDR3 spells CASSVDRASGYTF. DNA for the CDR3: TGCGCCAGCAGCGTGGACAGGGCCTCTGGCTACACCTTC.

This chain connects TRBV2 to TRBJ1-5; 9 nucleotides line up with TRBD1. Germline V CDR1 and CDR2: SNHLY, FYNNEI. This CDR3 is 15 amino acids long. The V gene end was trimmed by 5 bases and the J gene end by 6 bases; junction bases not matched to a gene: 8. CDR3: CASSLGQGRTQPQHF. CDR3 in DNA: TGTGCCAGCAGTTTGGGACAGGGACGCACTCAGCCCCAGCATTTT.

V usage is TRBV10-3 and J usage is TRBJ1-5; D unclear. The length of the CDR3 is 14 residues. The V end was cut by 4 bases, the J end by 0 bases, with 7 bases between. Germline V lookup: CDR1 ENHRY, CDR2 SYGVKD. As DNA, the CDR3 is TGTGCCATCAGTGTGGAGGCTAGCAATCAGCCCCAGCATTTT. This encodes CAISVEASNQPQHF.

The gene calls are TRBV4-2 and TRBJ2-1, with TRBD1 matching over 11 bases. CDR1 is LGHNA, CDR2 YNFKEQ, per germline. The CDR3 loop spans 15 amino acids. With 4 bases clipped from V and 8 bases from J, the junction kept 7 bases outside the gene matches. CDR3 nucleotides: TGTGCCAGCAGCCTTCGGACAGGGGGCAGGGATGAGCAGTTCTTC. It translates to CASSLRTGGRDEQFF.

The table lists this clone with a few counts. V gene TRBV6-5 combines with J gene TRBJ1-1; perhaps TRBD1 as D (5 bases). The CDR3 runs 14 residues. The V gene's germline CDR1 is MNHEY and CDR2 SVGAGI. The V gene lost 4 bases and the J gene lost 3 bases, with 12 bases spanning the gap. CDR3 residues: CASSLMTDYTEAFF. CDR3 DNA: TGTGCCAGCAGTTTGATGACAGACTACACTGAAGCTTTCTTT.

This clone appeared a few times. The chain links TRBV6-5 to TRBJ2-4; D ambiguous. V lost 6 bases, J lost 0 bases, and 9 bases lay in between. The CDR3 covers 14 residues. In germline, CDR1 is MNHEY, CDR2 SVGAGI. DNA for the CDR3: TGTGCCAGCAGCCCCCCCGGAGCCAAAAACATTCAGTACTTC. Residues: CASSPPGAKNIQYF.

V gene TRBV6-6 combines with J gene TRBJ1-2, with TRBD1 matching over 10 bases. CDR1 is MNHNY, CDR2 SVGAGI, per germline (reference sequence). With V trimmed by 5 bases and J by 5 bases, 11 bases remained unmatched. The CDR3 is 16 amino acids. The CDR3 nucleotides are TGTGCCAGCAGTCAGGACAGGGGGAAGGATCGGTATGGCTACACCTTC. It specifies CASSQDRGKDRYGYTF.

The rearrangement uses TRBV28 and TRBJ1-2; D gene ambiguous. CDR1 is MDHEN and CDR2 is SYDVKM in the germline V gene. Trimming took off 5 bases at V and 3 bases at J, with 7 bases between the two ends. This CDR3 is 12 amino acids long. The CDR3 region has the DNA TGTGCCAGCAGTAGACGGGACTATGGCTACACCTTC. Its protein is CASSRRDYGYTF.

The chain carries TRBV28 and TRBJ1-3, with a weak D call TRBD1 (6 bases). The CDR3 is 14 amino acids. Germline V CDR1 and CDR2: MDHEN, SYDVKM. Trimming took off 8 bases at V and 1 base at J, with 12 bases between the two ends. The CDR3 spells CASEVQGSGNTIYF. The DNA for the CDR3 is TGTGCCAGCGAAGTACAGGGTTCTGGAAACACCATATATTTT. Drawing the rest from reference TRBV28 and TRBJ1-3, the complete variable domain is DVKVTQSSRYLVKRTGEKVFLECVQDMDHENMFWYRQDPGLGLRLIYFSYDVKMKEKGDIPEGYSVSREKKERFSLILESASTNQTSMYLCASEVQGSGNTIYFGEGSWLTVV.

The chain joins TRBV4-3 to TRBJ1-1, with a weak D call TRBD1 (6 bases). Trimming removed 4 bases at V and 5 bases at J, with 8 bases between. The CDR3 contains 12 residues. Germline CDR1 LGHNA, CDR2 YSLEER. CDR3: CASSLGTTEAFF. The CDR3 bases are TGCGCCAGCAGCCTCGGGACAACTGAAGCTTTCTTT.

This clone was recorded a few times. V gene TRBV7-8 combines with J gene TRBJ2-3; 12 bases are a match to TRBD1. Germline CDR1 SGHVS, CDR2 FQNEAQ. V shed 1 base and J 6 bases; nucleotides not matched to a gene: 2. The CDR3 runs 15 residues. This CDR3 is CASSLGDRGRDTQYF. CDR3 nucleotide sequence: TGTGCCAGCAGCTTAGGGGACAGGGGGCGGGATACGCAGTATTTT.

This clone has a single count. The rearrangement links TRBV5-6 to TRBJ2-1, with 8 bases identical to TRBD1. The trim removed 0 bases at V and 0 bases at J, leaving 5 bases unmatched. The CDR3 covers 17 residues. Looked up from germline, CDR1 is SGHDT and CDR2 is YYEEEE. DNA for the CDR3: TGTGCCAGCAGCTTGGCGACAGGGGCAGGCTCCTACAATGAGCAGTTCTTC. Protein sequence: CASSLATGAGSYNEQFF.

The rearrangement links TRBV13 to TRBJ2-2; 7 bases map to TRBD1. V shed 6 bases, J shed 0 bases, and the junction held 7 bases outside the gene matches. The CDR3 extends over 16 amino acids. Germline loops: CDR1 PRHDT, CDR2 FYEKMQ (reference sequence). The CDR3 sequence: CASSLLTGPNTGELFF. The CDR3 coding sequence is TGTGCCAGCAGTTTACTGACAGGGCCGAACACCGGGGAGCTGTTTTTT.